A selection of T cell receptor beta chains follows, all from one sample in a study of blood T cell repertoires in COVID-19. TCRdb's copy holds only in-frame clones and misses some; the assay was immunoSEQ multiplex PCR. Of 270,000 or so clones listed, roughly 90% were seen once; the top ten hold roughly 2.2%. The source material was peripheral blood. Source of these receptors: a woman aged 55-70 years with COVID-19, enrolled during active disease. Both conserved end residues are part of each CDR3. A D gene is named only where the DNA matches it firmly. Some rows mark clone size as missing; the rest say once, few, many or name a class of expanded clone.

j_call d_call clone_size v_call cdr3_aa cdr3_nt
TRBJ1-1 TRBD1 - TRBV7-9 CASSLVIQGWTEAFF TGTGCCAGCAGCTTAGTGATACAGGGGTGGACTGAAGCTTTCTTT
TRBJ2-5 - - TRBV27 CASSFRGSETQYF TGTGCCAGCAGTTTCAGGGGATCGGAGACCCAGTACTTC
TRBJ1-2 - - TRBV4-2 CASSQDRRGRYGYTF TGTGCCAGCAGCCAAGATCGGAGAGGAAGGTATGGCTACACCTTC
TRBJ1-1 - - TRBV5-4 CASSVDSKNTEAFF TGTGCCAGCAGCGTGGACAGCAAGAACACTGAAGCTTTCTTT
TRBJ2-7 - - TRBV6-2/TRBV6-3 CASSYSSYEQYF TGTGCCAGCAGTTACTCGAGCTACGAGCAGTACTTC
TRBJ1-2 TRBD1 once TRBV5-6 CASSLGRQGRDYGYTF TGTGCCAGCAGCTTGGGACGACAGGGGAGGGACTATGGCTACACCTTC
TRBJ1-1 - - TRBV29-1 CSVKTGNTEAFF TGCAGCGTTAAGACAGGGAACACTGAAGCTTTCTTT
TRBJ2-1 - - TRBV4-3 CASSQMGGGEQFF TGCGCCAGCAGCCAAATGGGGGGAGGTGAGCAGTTCTTC
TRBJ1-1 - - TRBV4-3 CASSQKGGRTEAFF TGCGCCAGCAGCCAAAAGGGGGGGCGGACTGAAGCTTTCTTT
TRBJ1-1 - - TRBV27 CASRPTGNTEAFF TGTGCCAGCAGACCTACAGGTAACACTGAAGCTTTCTTT